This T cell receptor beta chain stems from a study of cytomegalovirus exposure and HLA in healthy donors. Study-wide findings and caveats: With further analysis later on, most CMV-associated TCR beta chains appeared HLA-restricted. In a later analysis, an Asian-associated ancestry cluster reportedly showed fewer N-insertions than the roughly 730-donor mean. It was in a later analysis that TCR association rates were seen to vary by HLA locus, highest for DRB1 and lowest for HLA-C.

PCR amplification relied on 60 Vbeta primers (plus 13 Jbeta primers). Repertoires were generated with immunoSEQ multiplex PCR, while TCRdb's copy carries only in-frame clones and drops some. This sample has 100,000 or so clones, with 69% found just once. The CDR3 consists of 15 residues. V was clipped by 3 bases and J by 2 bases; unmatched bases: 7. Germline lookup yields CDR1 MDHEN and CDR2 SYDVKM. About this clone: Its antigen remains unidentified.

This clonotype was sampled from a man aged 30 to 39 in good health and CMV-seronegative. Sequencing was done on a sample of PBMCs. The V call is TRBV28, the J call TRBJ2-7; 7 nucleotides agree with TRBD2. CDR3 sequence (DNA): TGTGCCAGCAGTTTTAGTAGCGGGTCTACCTACGAGCAGTACTTC. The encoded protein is CASSFSSGSTYEQYF.